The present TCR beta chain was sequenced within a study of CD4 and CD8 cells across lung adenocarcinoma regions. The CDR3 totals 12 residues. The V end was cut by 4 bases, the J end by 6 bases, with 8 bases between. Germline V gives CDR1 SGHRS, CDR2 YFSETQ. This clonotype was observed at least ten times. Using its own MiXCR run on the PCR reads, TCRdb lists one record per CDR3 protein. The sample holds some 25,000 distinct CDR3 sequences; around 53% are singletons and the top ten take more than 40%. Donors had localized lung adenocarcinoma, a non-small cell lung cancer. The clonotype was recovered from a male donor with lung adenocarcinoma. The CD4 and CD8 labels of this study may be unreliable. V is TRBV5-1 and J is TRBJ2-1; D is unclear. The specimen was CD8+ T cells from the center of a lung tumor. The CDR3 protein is CASSTYLNEQFF. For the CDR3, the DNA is TGCGCCAGCAGCACCTATCTCAATGAGCAGTTCTTC.